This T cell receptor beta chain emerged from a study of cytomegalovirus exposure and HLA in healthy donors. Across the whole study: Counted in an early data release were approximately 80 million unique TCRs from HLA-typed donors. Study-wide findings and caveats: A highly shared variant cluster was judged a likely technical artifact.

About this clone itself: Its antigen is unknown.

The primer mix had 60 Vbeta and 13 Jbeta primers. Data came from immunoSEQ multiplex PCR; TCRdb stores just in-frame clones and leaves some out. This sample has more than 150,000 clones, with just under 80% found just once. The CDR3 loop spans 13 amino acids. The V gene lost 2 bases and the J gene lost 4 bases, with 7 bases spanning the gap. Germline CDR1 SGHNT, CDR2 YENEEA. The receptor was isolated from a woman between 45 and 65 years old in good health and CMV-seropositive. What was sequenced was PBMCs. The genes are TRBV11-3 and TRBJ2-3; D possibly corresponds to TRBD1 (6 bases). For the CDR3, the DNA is TGTGCCAGCAGCTTACAGGGGTCAGATACGCAGTATTTT. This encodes CASSLQGSDTQYF.